The table lists the clone carrying this T cell receptor beta chain with a count of one. The antigen is undetermined. The method was immunoSEQ multiplex PCR; TCRdb's version includes in-frame clones alone and lacks a portion of them. The sample consists of some 170,000 clones, approximately 86% of them appearing once. The sample is drawn from a study of cytomegalovirus exposure and HLA in healthy donors. Study-wide context: The roughly 110 validation repertoires used the same platform as the approximately 670 first-cohort repertoires (as reported by a later analysis). Notes on the study in general: In a later analysis, first-cohort TCR clusters were found to tend to co-occur in the 100 to 150 validation repertoires. Specificity for CMV antigens was confirmed in vitro for three of the CMV-associated chains.

The ends lost 4 bases at V and 5 bases at J; junction bases unmatched: 4. Germline-derived CDR1 and CDR2 are LNHDA and SQIVND (reference sequence). The CDR3 totals 14 residues. The sequencing input was PBMCs. The sequence derives from a young man in good health and CMV-seropositive. The chain employs TRBV19 and TRBJ2-1; 8 bases agree with TRBD1. CDR3 nucleotides: TGTGCCAGTAGTAAGGACAGGGACCACAATGAGCAGTTCTTC. Translating gives CASSKDRDHNEQFF. Using reference TRBV19 and TRBJ2-1 for the parts outside the CDR3, the full variable domain is DGGITQSPKYLFRKEGQNVTLSCEQNLNHDAMYWYRQDPGQGLRLIYYSQIVNDFQKGDIAEGYSVSREKKESFPLTVTSAQKNPTAFYLCASSKDRDHNEQFFGPGTRLTVL.